Listed below are T cell receptor beta chains from one sample, sequenced in a study of T cell repertoires in cytomegalovirus infection. TCRdb re-analysed the reads in MiXCR, keeping a single row per CDR3 protein. Of approximately 140,000 distinct CDR3 sequences in the sample, 6.5% were seen once. The sample taken for sequencing was PBMCs. The source is a human donor in good health (CMV status not recorded). Some clones in this sample may be carry-over from other donors' samples. CDR3s include the opening cysteine and the closing phenylalanine or tryptophan. D genes are given only for firm matches. Size values are once, few and many counts, or a class for expanded clones, and some rows have none.

d_call,j_call,clone_size,v_call,cdr3_aa,cdr3_nt
TRBD1,TRBJ2-3,NA,TRBV15,CATRPGQSSTATQYF,TGTGCCACCAGGCCGGGACAGTCTAGCACAGCGACGCAGTATTTT
NA,TRBJ1-6,NA,TRBV15,CATRRDSYNSPLHF,TGTGCCACCAGAAGGGATTCCTATAATTCACCCCTCCACTTT
TRBD2,TRBJ2-1,few,TRBV20-1,CSAYLLPGLAGYNEQFF,TGCAGTGCGTACCTCTTACCCGGACTAGCGGGGTACAATGAGCAGTTCTTC
TRBD2,TRBJ2-5,many,TRBV7-2,CASSPGGGARETQYF,TGTGCCAGCAGCCCAGGCGGGGGGGCCCGAGAGACCCAGTACTTC
NA,TRBJ1-5,NA,TRBV28,CASSPGLHSLNQPQHF,TGTGCCAGCAGCCCGGGGCTCCACTCGCTTAATCAGCCCCAGCATTTT
NA,TRBJ1-1,many,TRBV7-2,CASSLNGRGLNTEAFF,TGTGCCAGCAGCTTAAACGGACGGGGATTGAACACTGAAGCTTTCTTT
NA,TRBJ1-6,NA,TRBV10-3,CAISGVNNSPLHF,TGTGCCATATCAGGGGTGAATAATTCACCCCTCCACTTT
NA,TRBJ1-5,many,TRBV7-2,CASSPRLGVSNQPQHF,TGTGCCAGCAGCCCCCGGTTAGGGGTGAGCAATCAGCCCCAGCATTTT
TRBD1,TRBJ1-2,many,TRBV27,CASSSPSRGLPHYGYTF,TGTGCCAGCAGTTCCCCGAGCAGGGGGCTTCCCCACTATGGCTACACCTTC
NA,TRBJ2-3,NA,TRBV6-2/TRBV6-3,CASARMAPGPGGTDTQYF,TGTGCCAGCGCCCGGATGGCTCCGGGGCCAGGTGGCACAGATACGCAGTATTTT
NA,TRBJ2-4,few,TRBV20-1,CSARAGPISKNIQYF,TGCAGTGCTAGAGCGGGGCCCATTTCCAAAAACATTCAGTACTTC
TRBD1,TRBJ2-1,NA,TRBV10-3,CAISVRDRGHNEQFF,TGTGCCATCAGTGTTCGGGACAGGGGACACAATGAGCAGTTCTTC
NA,TRBJ1-5,many,TRBV23-1,CASSPRSNQPQHF,TGCGCCAGCAGCCCTCGGAGCAATCAGCCCCAGCATTTT
NA,TRBJ2-1,many,TRBV5-6,CASSLLSRGKRYNEQFF,TGTGCCAGCAGCTTGTTGTCGAGGGGGAAGCGGTACAATGAGCAGTTCTTC
NA,TRBJ2-1,many,TRBV24-1,CATSDHTTGVKYNEQFF,TGTGCCACCAGTGATCATACGACCGGAGTCAAGTACAATGAGCAGTTCTTC
NA,TRBJ2-5,many,TRBV5-4,CASSPDMQETQYF,TGTGCCAGCAGCCCAGATATGCAAGAGACCCAGTACTTC
NA,TRBJ2-1,NA,TRBV10-3,CAISDRSGTYNEQLF,TGTGCCATCAGTGATAGATCGGGGACCTACAATGAGCAGTTATTC
TRBD2,TRBJ2-7,many,TRBV7-2,CASSPIAGGYEQYF,TGTGCCAGCAGCCCTATAGCGGGGGGGTACGAGCAGTACTTC
TRBD1,TRBJ2-4,few,TRBV20-1,CSARDRGQLAKNIQYF,TGCAGTGCTAGAGATAGGGGACAGTTAGCCAAAAACATTCAGTACTTC
NA,TRBJ1-5,many,TRBV7-2,CASSLSVLSEPQHF,TGTGCCAGCAGCTTAAGTGTTCTTAGTGAGCCCCAGCATTTT
TRBD2,TRBJ2-2,few,TRBV12-3/TRBV12-4,CASRYGGMNTGELFF,TGTGCCAGCCGCTACGGGGGGATGAACACCGGGGAGCTGTTTTTT
NA,TRBJ1-5,NA,TRBV18,CASSPTTSGNQPQHF,TGTGCCAGCTCACCGACGACCTCGGGCAATCAGCCCCAGCATTTT
NA,TRBJ2-7,NA,TRBV7-9,CASSLLPAQRQYF,TGTGCCAGCAGCCTCCTCCCGGCCCAACGGCAGTACTTC
NA,TRBJ2-2,few,TRBV29-1,CSVEVPTALTGRTGELFF,TGCAGCGTTGAAGTCCCAACCGCGTTAACAGGGAGAACCGGGGAGCTGTTTTTT
NA,TRBJ2-7,few,TRBV5-6,CASPTTRNAYEQYF,TGTGCCAGCCCAACGACGAGGAACGCCTACGAGCAGTACTTC
TRBD2,TRBJ2-3,many,TRBV2,CASTPFSGGTDTQYF,TGTGCCAGCACGCCTTTTAGCGGGGGCACAGATACGCAGTATTTT
NA,TRBJ2-7,NA,TRBV5-8,CASRMHAAYEQYF,TGTGCCAGCAGAATGCACGCAGCCTACGAGCAGTACTTC
TRBD2,TRBJ2-3,many,TRBV15,CATSGRLAGGTDTQYF,TGTGCCACCAGCGGCCGCCTAGCGGGGGGCACAGATACGCAGTATTTT
TRBD2,TRBJ2-7,many,TRBV7-2,CASSEDGTSYEQYF,TGTGCCAGCAGCGAAGATGGGACTAGCTACGAGCAGTACTTC
NA,TRBJ1-6,few,TRBV19,CASNDRSSYNSPLHF,TGTGCCAGTAACGACAGGAGCTCCTATAATTCACCCCTCCACTTT
NA,TRBJ1-5,few,TRBV28,CASSSLGARDQPQHF,TGTGCCAGCAGTTCCTTGGGGGCGCGGGATCAGCCCCAGCATTTT
NA,TRBJ2-7,many,TRBV7-2,CASSLKGILYEQYF,TGTGCCAGCAGCTTAAAAGGGATTCTCTACGAGCAGTACTTC
NA,TRBJ1-5,NA,TRBV14,CASSLRDGLWPQHF,TGTGCCAGCAGCCTACGGGACGGTCTGTGGCCCCAGCATTTT
TRBD1,TRBJ1-1,NA,TRBV5-6,CASSLGGQGLNTEAFF,TGTGCCAGCAGCTTGGGAGGACAGGGTTTGAACACTGAAGCTTTCTTT
NA,TRBJ2-7,few,TRBV9,CASSVSGNSYEQYF,TGTGCCAGCAGCGTATCCGGGAACTCCTACGAGCAGTACTTC
TRBD1,TRBJ1-3,many,TRBV7-8,CASSYTHRTGALGNTIYF,TGTGCCAGCAGCTACACCCATCGAACAGGGGCATTGGGAAACACCATATATTTT
NA,TRBJ1-2,many,TRBV7-9,CASSLAGAVNYGYTF,TGTGCCAGCAGCTTAGCGGGGGCGGTTAACTATGGCTACACCTTC
NA,TRBJ2-7,few,TRBV7-2,CASSLVPEGSQYF,TGTGCCAGCAGCTTAGTCCCCGAGGGGAGCCAGTACTTC
NA,TRBJ1-5,few,TRBV6-6,CASSYAGSADQPQHF,TGTGCCAGCAGTTACGCGGGCTCTGCCGATCAGCCCCAGCATTTT
NA,TRBJ1-1,NA,TRBV7-2,CASSFPPLVAEAFF,TGTGCCAGCAGCTTCCCCCCGCTGGTGGCTGAAGCTTTCTTT
NA,TRBJ2-1,NA,TRBV7-3,CASSSRGGGGAYNEQFF,TGTGCCAGCAGCTCCAGGGGGGGGGGGGGGGCCTACAATGAGCAGTTCTTC
NA,TRBJ2-3,many,TRBV7-2,CASSLVAGSDTDTQYF,TGTGCCAGCAGCTTAGTGGCAGGTTCCGACACAGATACGCAGTATTTT
NA,TRBJ2-7,few,TRBV18,CASSGRTDAGSEQYF,TGTGCCAGCTCAGGGCGGACGGACGCCGGGAGCGAGCAGTACTTC
NA,TRBJ2-7,NA,TRBV20-1,CSAFGPRGSYEQYF,TGCAGTGCTTTCGGGCCCCGAGGGTCCTACGAGCAGTACTTC
NA,TRBJ2-2,many,TRBV29-1,CSVGFANTGELFF,TGCAGCGTTGGATTCGCGAACACCGGGGAGCTGTTTTTT
TRBD2,TRBJ2-7,many,TRBV7-2,CASSLSRGVFYEQYF,TGTGCCAGCAGCTTATCCCGGGGGGTGTTCTACGAGCAGTACTTC
TRBD2,TRBJ2-1,few,TRBV9,CASSETSMGNEQFF,TGTGCCAGCAGCGAGACTAGCATGGGCAATGAGCAGTTCTTC
NA,TRBJ1-5,many,TRBV27,CASSFYRTPRDDQPQHF,TGTGCCAGCAGTTTTTACCGGACCCCCCGCGATGATCAGCCCCAGCATTTT
TRBD1,TRBJ1-2,many,TRBV7-2,CASSSRTGARGYTF,TGTGCCAGCAGCTCGCGGACAGGGGCGAGAGGCTACACCTTC
NA,TRBJ2-4,many,TRBV7-2,CASSRHPLAKNIQYF,TGTGCCAGCAGCCGCCACCCCCTAGCCAAAAACATTCAGTACTTC
NA,TRBJ1-4,few,TRBV4-2,CASSPEGQGEKLFF,TGTGCCAGCAGCCCCGAGGGGCAGGGTGAAAAACTGTTTTTT
NA,TRBJ2-3,NA,TRBV6-2/TRBV6-3,CASQPGKRAITDTQYF,TGTGCCAGCCAACCGGGAAAGCGAGCAATCACAGATACGCAGTATTTT
NA,TRBJ2-5,many,TRBV7-2,CASSLGSAKETQYF,TGTGCCAGCAGCTTAGGTTCCGCCAAAGAGACCCAGTACTTC
NA,TRBJ1-1,many,TRBV15,CATSRSPVPGTEAFF,TGTGCCACCAGCAGATCGCCCGTCCCGGGGACTGAAGCTTTCTTT
TRBD2,TRBJ2-2,many,TRBV7-8,CASSPGAGRGTGELFF,TGTGCCAGCAGCCCCGGGGCGGGGAGGGGAACCGGGGAGCTGTTTTTT
TRBD1,TRBJ1-5,few,TRBV28,CASSPSDRDKQPQHF,TGTGCCAGCAGTCCCAGCGACAGGGATAAACAGCCCCAGCATTTT
NA,TRBJ1-1,many,TRBV7-2,CASSPPDRVMNTEAFF,TGTGCCAGCAGCCCTCCGGATAGGGTGATGAACACTGAAGCTTTCTTT